These 19 T cell receptor beta chains originate from one sample sequenced in a study of blood T cell repertoires in COVID-19. TCRdb's copy holds only in-frame clones and misses some; the assay was immunoSEQ multiplex PCR. Among about 250,000 clones, 82% were seen once, and the ten largest hold approximately 5%. The sequencing input was PBMCs or T cells enriched from blood (not recorded which). The source of these receptors is a man aged 35 to 55 who had been exposed to COVID-19.

V usage is TRBV30 and J usage is TRBJ1-3; no firm D call. The CDR3 covers 13 residues. Germline-derived CDR1 and CDR2 are GTSNPN and SVGIG (reference sequence). V lost 0 bases to trimming and J lost 6 bases, with 9 bases between them. The DNA of the CDR3 is TGTGCCTGGAGTGTACAGAGTCCAAACACCATATATTTT. It yields the protein CAWSVQSPNTIYF.

J is TRBJ1-2 and V is TRBV30; the D is unclear. The ends were cut back, 2 bases at V and 4 bases at J, with 5 bases in the middle. The CDR3 totals 11 residues. Germline CDR1 is GTSNPN and CDR2 is SVGIG (reference sequence). In DNA, the CDR3 is TGTGCCTGGAGTCCAGTCTATGGCTACACCTTC. It specifies CAWSPVYGYTF.

The CDR3 loop is CASSLGGGVYTGELFF. CDR3 nucleotide sequence: TGTGCCAGCAGCTTAGGAGGGGGGGTTTACACCGGGGAGCTGTTTTTT. The genes are TRBV11-3 and TRBJ2-2, with D possibly TRBD2 on 7 matching bases. This CDR3 has 16 amino acids. In germline, CDR1 is SGHNT, CDR2 YENEEA. Trimming shortened V by 1 base and J by 3 bases, and 12 bases separated the two germline ends.

This clone was found many times. The rearrangement links TRBV18 to TRBJ1-1, with TRBD1 matching 7 bases. Looked up from germline, CDR1 is KGHSH and CDR2 is LQKENI. The CDR3 loop spans 14 amino acids. J was trimmed by 10 bases and V by 2 bases; bases with no gene match: 10. The chain's CDR3 is CASSPGQAQSGAFF. Here the CDR3 DNA reads TGTGCCAGCTCACCAGGACAGGCCCAATCCGGAGCTTTCTTT.

The V and J genes are TRBV5-6 and TRBJ1-4; 7 nucleotides match TRBD1. In germline, CDR1 is SGHDT, CDR2 YYEEEE. The CDR3 sequence is 14 residues long. Losses at the gene ends were 5 bases for V and 7 bases for J; bases not matched to a gene: 8. The CDR3 bases are TGTGCCAGCAGTTTCAGGGGGTCGGGTGAAAAACTGTTTTTT. Its translation is CASSFRGSGEKLFF.

The chain carries TRBV10-3 and TRBJ1-3; perhaps TRBD1 as D (6 bases). The germline V gene encodes CDR1 ENHRY and CDR2 SYGVKD. The CDR3 runs 13 residues. V lost 8 bases, J lost 0 bases, and 8 bases lay in between. The CDR3 reads CAIQTGSGNTIYF. The CDR3 DNA reads as TGTGCCATCCAGACAGGCTCTGGAAACACCATATATTTT.

The chain links TRBV12-3 or TRBV12-4 to TRBJ1-2; D might be TRBD1 (5 bases). V shed 7 bases and J shed 2 bases, with 11 bases lying between them. The CDR3 is 13 amino acids. The chain's CDR3 is CASTRGRNYGYTF. CDR3 bases: TGTGCCAGCACCCGGGGGAGAAACTATGGCTACACCTTC.

This clone was seen once. The CDR3 DNA reads TGTGCCAGCAGGTCGGATAAGTTCGCGGGTCAGCCCCAGCATTTT. Its translation: CASRSDKFAGQPQHF. The V gene is TRBV6-5, the J gene TRBJ1-5; no reliable D call. V lost 6 bases and J lost 6, with 18 bases in between. Germline V gene sequence: CDR1 MNHEY, CDR2 SVGAGI. This CDR3 region has 15 residues.

The chain couples TRBV18 to TRBJ1-1; weak D call: TRBD1 (6 bases). With 3 bases removed from V and 1 base from J, the gap between germline ends came to 9 bases. The CDR3 runs 14 residues. Germline lookup yields CDR1 KGHSH and CDR2 LQKENI. The CDR3 region has the DNA TGTGCCAGCTCACCGGGCAGGGGGAACACTGAAGCTTTCTTT. Protein product: CASSPGRGNTEAFF.

J is TRBJ2-7 and V is TRBV12-3 or TRBV12-4; tentative D call: TRBD2 (5 bases). This CDR3 contains 13 residues. V was shortened by 5 bases and J by 2 bases, with 10 bases between the two germline ends. In nucleotides, the CDR3 is TGTGCCAGCAGTCCCCCGGGGACCTACGAGCAGTACTTC. Translating gives CASSPPGTYEQYF.

CDR3 protein: CASSLGQPSSYNSPLHF. In DNA form, the CDR3 reads TGTGCCAGCTCACTTGGACAGCCGAGCTCCTATAATTCACCCCTCCACTTT. The chain has TRBV18 and TRBJ1-6, with TRBD1 as a possible D gene (6 bases). Germline CDR1 is KGHSH and CDR2 is LQKENI. Trimming pared 4 bases from V and 0 bases from J, leaving 13 bases between. CDR3 length: 17 residues.

The chain combines TRBV9 with TRBJ1-5, with no clear D. V was clipped by 0 bases and J by 0 bases, with 7 bases between them. Germline CDR1 and CDR2: SGDLS and YYNGEE. The CDR3 loop spans 15 amino acids. The DNA for the CDR3 is TGTGCCAGCAGCGTAGCGGGAAATAGCAATCAGCCCCAGCATTTT. This gives the protein CASSVAGNSNQPQHF.

The chain uses TRBV27 and TRBJ2-7; no reliable D call. The CDR3 has 14 residues. The V and J ends lost 3 bases and 3 bases respectively, with 12 bases between them. CDR1 and CDR2 (germline): MNHEY, SMNVEV (reference sequence). CDR3 amino acids: CASSFTGLLYEQYF. CDR3 coding DNA: TGTGCCAGCAGTTTCACGGGTCTACTCTACGAGCAGTACTTC.

The chain links TRBV9 to TRBJ2-3; 10 nucleotides line up with TRBD2. Germline CDR1 SGDLS, CDR2 YYNGEE. With V trimmed by 2 bases and J by 1 base, 10 bases remained unmatched. The length of the CDR3 is 18 residues. CDR3 protein: CASSVPSGSPSRTDTQYF. The DNA for the CDR3 is TGTGCCAGCAGCGTCCCTAGCGGGAGCCCTTCACGCACAGATACGCAGTATTTT. Variable domain in full (rest from reference TRBV9 and TRBJ2-3): DSGVTQTPKHLITATGQRVTLRCSPRSGDLSVYWYQQSLDQGLQFLIQYYNGEERAKGNILERFSAQQFPDLHSELNLSSLELGDSALYFCASSVPSGSPSRTDTQYFGPGTRLTVL.

The V gene is TRBV30, the J gene TRBJ2-3; a possible D gene is TRBD2 (6 bases). Germline loops: CDR1 GTSNPN, CDR2 SVGIG (reference sequence). The CDR3 consists of 12 residues. Trimming cost V 3 bases and J 4 bases, with 8 bases left between them. This CDR3 is CAWRASADTQYF. The CDR3 coding sequence is TGTGCCTGGAGGGCTAGCGCAGATACGCAGTATTTT. The entire variable domain, with the rest obtained from reference TRBV30 and TRBJ2-3, is as follows: SQTIHQWPATLVQPVGSPLSLECTVEGTSNPNLYWYRQAAGRGLQLLFYSVGIGQISSEVPQNLSASRPQDRQFILSSKKLLLSDSGFYLCAWRASADTQYFGPGTRLTVL.

V and J are TRBV11-2 and TRBJ2-7; 11 positions match TRBD2. CDR1 and CDR2 from the germline V gene are SGHAT and FQNNGV. The length of the CDR3 is 14 residues. The V and J ends lost 6 bases and 5 bases, in that order; junction bases with no gene match: 6. The CDR3 reads CASSILAGVHEQYF. The CDR3, as DNA: TGTGCCAGCAGTATACTAGCGGGAGTCCACGAGCAGTACTTC.

This chain joins TRBV7-8 and TRBJ1-5; 8 bases are shared with TRBD1. This CDR3 region has 13 residues. J was trimmed by 9 bases and V by 5 bases; bases with no gene match: 6. Germline CDR1 is SGHVS and CDR2 is FQNEAQ. In DNA form, the CDR3 reads TGTGCCAGCAGCCTGACAGGGGATCCGCCCCAGCATTTT. Its protein is CASSLTGDPPQHF.

V usage is TRBV5-1 and J usage is TRBJ2-3, with D perhaps TRBD2 (6 bases). The CDR3 runs 16 residues. Looked up from germline, CDR1 is SGHRS and CDR2 is YFSETQ. Trimming took off 0 bases at V and 0 bases at J, with 11 bases between the two ends. CDR3 in DNA: TGCGCCAGCAGCTTGGGTGTAGCGGCTAGCACAGATACGCAGTATTTT. Protein sequence: CASSLGVAASTDTQYF.

The chain carries TRBV5-4 and TRBJ2-7; 8 bases agree with TRBD1. There are 15 residues in the CDR3. CDR1 is SGHNT and CDR2 is YYREEE in the germline V gene (reference sequence). V dropped 3 bases and J dropped 2; count of bases not matched to a gene: 7. In DNA form, the CDR3 reads TGTGCCAGCAGCTCGGGACAGGACGCGGCCTACGAGCAGTACTTC. This encodes CASSSGQDAAYEQYF.